The 28 T cell receptor beta chains presented below share a single source sample, sequenced in a study of post-analysis software for immune sequencing data. Unique molecular identifiers featured in each of the TCR beta cDNA libraries. TCRdb recomputed calls from the PCR reads with MiXCR, one row per CDR3 protein. Found here are 650,000 to 900,000 distinct CDR3 sequences, around 46% of them singletons; the top ten hold 4% to 5%. Study-wide results and caveats: Among 5 or 6 TRBV segments more frequent in patients than controls were TRBV5-6, TRBV5-1 and TRBV20-1.

Their specific antigens are unknown. Sequenced: blood. These receptors came from a girl under 18 with multiple sclerosis.

The chain uses TRBV13 and TRBJ2-3; no clear D. V shed 2 bases and J shed 4 bases, with 10 bases lying between them. Germline CDR1 and CDR2: PRHDT and FYEKMQ (reference sequence). CDR3 length equals 14 residues. As DNA, the CDR3 is TGTGCCAGCAGCTTATTGGCCCCCCCAGATACGCAGTATTTT. Protein sequence: CASSLLAPPDTQYF.

This clonotype turned up a few times. V gene TRBV29-1 combines with J gene TRBJ2-5, with 7 bases identical to TRBD1. The ends lost 7 bases at V and 2 bases at J; junction bases unmatched: 4. This CDR3 region has 12 residues. The germline gives CDR1 SQVTM, CDR2 ANQGSEA. The CDR3 DNA reads TGCAGCGCCCGGACAGGTCAAGAGACCCAGTACTTC. The encoded protein is CSARTGQETQYF.

This clonotype was seen once. J is TRBJ2-1 and V is TRBV12-3 or TRBV12-4; 9 bases map to TRBD2. This CDR3 contains 11 residues. V shed 3 bases, J shed 15 bases, and the junction held 3 bases outside the gene matches. CDR3 sequence: CASSLGTSWFF. The CDR3 bases are TGTGCCAGCAGTTTGGGGACTAGCTGGTTCTTC.

The CDR3 sequence is CASRTSGHPYNEQYF. In nucleotides, the CDR3 is TGTGCCAGCAGGACAAGCGGTCACCCCTACAATGAGCAGTACTTC. The rearrangement uses TRBV7-9 and TRBJ2-1; D possibly corresponds to TRBD2 (5 bases). The J call is in doubt because the DNA end fits TRBJ2-7 better. This CDR3 region has 15 residues. From germline, CDR1 is SEHNR and CDR2 FQNEAQ (reference sequence).

The sample holds a few counts of this clonotype. The chain joins TRBV29-1 to TRBJ1-2, with D unresolved. Germline V CDR1 and CDR2: SQVTM, ANQGSEA. CDR3 length equals 14 residues. Trimming pared 6 bases from V and 0 bases from J, leaving 14 bases between. Here the CDR3 DNA reads TGCAGCGTGGATCAGGAGGAGGCTAACTATGGCTACACCTTC. Protein: CSVDQEEANYGYTF.

This clonotype occurred a few times. This chain connects TRBV7-9 to TRBJ2-6; no clear D. Trimming pared 3 bases from V and 0 bases from J, leaving 6 bases between. The CDR3 spans 15 residues. Per the germline V gene, CDR1 is SEHNR and CDR2 is FQNEAQ (reference sequence). CDR3 sequence (DNA): TGTGCCAGCAGCTTTTCTCTCTCTGGGGCCAACGTCCTGACTTTC. Its translation: CASSFSLSGANVLTF.

In the case of this clonotype: One end of the junction fails to match germline, which may point to a read error. V usage is TRBV7-2 and J usage is TRBJ2-3; 9 bases map to TRBD2. The CDR3 spans 16 residues. Germline V gene data show CDR1 as SGHTA and CDR2 as FQGNSA. The CDR3 bases are TGTGCCAGCAGCCAAGCGGGGGGCCTTAGCACAGGTACGCAGTATTTT. This sequence encodes CASSQAGGLSTGTQYF.

V is TRBV9 and J is TRBJ2-3; the D gene is possibly TRBD1 (7 bases). The CDR3 covers 14 residues. The germline gives CDR1 SGDLS, CDR2 YYNGEE. Trimming took 4 bases from V and 5 from J, leaving 14 bases between them. DNA of the CDR3: TGTGCCAGCAGCCCCCCAGGGGGGCAAGATACGCAGTATTTT. It translates to CASSPPGGQDTQYF.

V gene TRBV20-1 combines with J gene TRBJ1-1; 10 bases fit TRBD1. CDR1 and CDR2 (germline): DFQATT, SNEGSKA (reference sequence). The CDR3 runs to 15 residues. The trim removed 2 bases at V and 6 bases at J, leaving 9 bases unmatched. CDR3 DNA: TGCAGTGCTAGATCACCGACAGGGGGCCGCGCTGAAGCTTTCTTT. It specifies CSARSPTGGRAEAFF.

The V and J genes are TRBV5-5 and TRBJ2-3; D gene ambiguous. CDR3 length equals 14 residues. The ends were cut back, 4 bases at V and 2 bases at J, with 11 bases in the middle. Germline CDR1 and CDR2: SGHKS and YYEKEE (reference sequence). CDR3 in amino acids: CASSTPTNTDTQYF. The CDR3 DNA follows: TGTGCCAGCAGCACCCCCACAAACACAGATACGCAGTATTTT.

The J gene is TRBJ2-7, the V gene TRBV4-1; D might be TRBD2 (6 bases). V was shortened by 2 bases and J by 2 bases, with 10 bases between the two germline ends. The germline V gene encodes CDR1 MGHRA and CDR2 YSYEKL. The CDR3 is 14 amino acids. The CDR3 loop is CASSQSPSAYEQYF. The CDR3 bases are TGCGCCAGCAGCCAAAGCCCTAGCGCCTACGAGCAGTACTTC.

This clonotype showed up just a few times. V is TRBV4-3 and J is TRBJ2-5; 12 bases match TRBD2. The V gene's germline CDR1 is LGHNA and CDR2 YSLEER. V shed 3 bases, J shed 5 bases, and the junction held 4 bases outside the gene matches. The CDR3 consists of 15 residues. CDR3 nucleotide sequence: TGCGCCAGCAGCCAGGCTAGCGGGAGGGTTGAGACCCAGTACTTC. The encoded protein is CASSQASGRVETQYF.

The V gene is TRBV29-1, the J gene TRBJ2-7; D may be TRBD2 (6 bases). The CDR3 sequence is 14 residues long. Germline CDR1 reads SQVTM; CDR2 reads ANQGSEA. Trimming left V 4 bases short and J 2 bases short, with 15 bases between. The CDR3 coding sequence is TGCAGCGTTGGGGTTTGGGGGAGGACCTACGAGCAGTACTTC. It codes for CSVGVWGRTYEQYF.

The chain has TRBV14 and TRBJ2-7; 7 nucleotides agree with TRBD2. The CDR3 is made up of 14 amino acids. The trim removed 4 bases at V and 2 bases at J, leaving 5 bases unmatched. Per the germline V gene, CDR1 is SGHDN and CDR2 is FVKESK. The CDR3 DNA reads TGTGCCAGCAGCCGTATAGCGGGCGCCTACGAGCAGTACTTC. Encoded protein: CASSRIAGAYEQYF.

In this sample, this clonotype turned up a few times. The rearrangement links TRBV7-9 to TRBJ1-2; D is possibly TRBD1 (5 bases). Trimming shortened V by 5 bases and J by 5 bases, and 21 bases separated the two germline ends. Germline loops: CDR1 SEHNR, CDR2 FQNEAQ (reference sequence). The CDR3 runs to 16 residues. Here the CDR3 reads CASSQQAGTRVYGYTF. Written as DNA, the CDR3 is TGTGCCAGCAGCCAACAAGCCGGGACCCGGGTGTATGGCTACACCTTC.

The chain couples TRBV7-2 to TRBJ1-1; the match to TRBD1 covers 7 bases. The junction had 11 bases not matched to a gene; V was cut back by 1 base and J by 6 bases. The CDR3 consists of 16 residues. Per the germline V gene, CDR1 is SGHTA and CDR2 is FQGNSA. The CDR3, as DNA: TGTGCCAGCAGCTTAGTCCCCGTGGGACAGTTTCCTGAAGCTTTCTTT. This translates into CASSLVPVGQFPEAFF.

This clonotype turned up a few times. V is TRBV3-1 and J is TRBJ2-3; 8 bases fit TRBD1. Germline CDR1 is LGHDT and CDR2 is YNNKEL (reference sequence). The CDR3 has 17 amino acids. J was trimmed by 8 bases and V by 2 bases; bases with no gene match: 15. The CDR3 spells CASSQKSDRDLQATQYF. CDR3 sequence (DNA): TGTGCCAGCAGCCAAAAATCGGACAGGGACCTCCAGGCTACGCAGTATTTT.

This clonotype has more than one count but fewer than ten. The chain recombines TRBV7-9 with TRBJ2-7; D possibly corresponds to TRBD1 (6 bases). The CDR3 runs 14 residues. Germline CDR1 and CDR2: SEHNR and FQNEAQ (reference sequence). The V gene lost 4 bases and the J gene lost 2 bases, with 12 bases spanning the gap. The CDR3 loop reads CASSSWTAPYEQYF. CDR3 coding DNA: TGTGCCAGCAGCTCCTGGACAGCTCCCTACGAGCAGTACTTC.

This clonotype was observed a handful of times. The chain is built from TRBV5-1 and TRBJ2-5, with unresolved D. Germline CDR1 reads SGHRS; CDR2 reads YFSETQ. This CDR3 spans 14 amino acids. The V and J ends lost 1 base and 1 base respectively, with 8 bases between them. CDR3: CASSLFGLQETQYF. For the CDR3, the DNA is TGCGCCAGCAGCTTGTTCGGCCTCCAAGAGACCCAGTACTTC.

The chain is built from TRBV6-1 and TRBJ2-3, with 12 bases fitting TRBD2. This CDR3 has 16 amino acids. V was pared by 5 bases and J by 1 base, with 4 bases of the junction left unmatched. Looked up from germline, CDR1 is MNHNS and CDR2 is SASEGT. The chain's CDR3 is CASSWTSGDRTDTQYF. CDR3 nucleotides: TGTGCCAGCAGTTGGACTAGCGGGGACCGCACAGATACGCAGTATTTT.

The chain carries TRBV7-2 and TRBJ2-7; no clear D gene. Looked up from germline, CDR1 is SGHTA and CDR2 is FQGNSA. Trimming took off 1 base at V and 7 bases at J, with 8 bases between the two ends. The CDR3 runs to 12 residues. As DNA, the CDR3 is TGTGCCAGCAGCTTAGAAGCGTGGGAGCAGTACTTC. Protein sequence: CASSLEAWEQYF.

The chain recombines TRBV19 with TRBJ2-4; perhaps TRBD2 as D (5 bases). CDR3 length equals 14 residues. The V gene lost 3 bases and the J gene lost 5 bases, with 11 bases spanning the gap. Looked up from germline, CDR1 is LNHDA and CDR2 is SQIVND (reference sequence). The CDR3 DNA reads as TGTGCCAGTAGTATTCCGGGATTGGAAAACATTCAGTACTTC. Its protein product is CASSIPGLENIQYF.

This clonotype was seen a handful of times. The V call is TRBV3-1, the J call TRBJ2-3; no firm D call. CDR1 is LGHDT, CDR2 YNNKEL, per germline (reference sequence). The CDR3 is 13 residues long. Deletions cut 4 bases from V and 8 bases from J, with 13 bases between. The CDR3 spells CASSPPQRGTQYF. The CDR3 region has the DNA TGTGCCAGCAGCCCTCCCCAACGAGGTACGCAGTATTTT.

V and J are TRBV3-1 and TRBJ2-1, with D perhaps matching TRBD2 (5 bases). Trimming removed 7 bases from V and 8 bases from J, with 21 bases in between. The CDR3 has 15 residues. Germline loops: CDR1 LGHDT, CDR2 YNNKEL (reference sequence). CDR3 nucleotide sequence: TGTGCCAGCACCACGACTACGGGGATCGGGTATGAGCAGTTCTTC. This encodes CASTTTTGIGYEQFF.

In this sample, this clonotype turned up a few times. The CDR3 sequence is CAISESPSVGETQYF. CDR3 sequence (DNA): TGTGCCATCAGTGAGTCGCCTAGCGTCGGAGAGACCCAGTACTTC. This chain uses TRBV10-3 with TRBJ2-5; TRBD2 is a possible D gene (6 bases). The CDR3 loop spans 15 amino acids. The germline CDR1 and CDR2 sequences are ENHRY and SYGVKD. V gave up 0 bases and J gave up 4 bases, with 12 bases separating them.

This clonotype showed up just a few times. The chain recombines TRBV5-1 with TRBJ2-6; no clear D. Trimming took 2 bases from V and 4 from J, leaving 13 bases between them. CDR1 SGHRS and CDR2 YFSETQ come from the germline V gene. This CDR3 comprises 16 residues. CDR3 amino acids: CASSLREAAGANVLTF. CDR3 bases: TGCGCCAGCAGCTTAAGGGAAGCAGCAGGGGCCAACGTCCTGACTTTC.

The rearrangement joins TRBV3-1 to TRBJ2-1, with 9 bases aligning to TRBD2. Trimming took 5 bases from V and 8 from J; bases not matched to a gene: 7. Germline-derived CDR1 and CDR2 are LGHDT and YNNKEL (reference sequence). The CDR3 contains 14 residues. Here the CDR3 DNA reads TGTGCCAGCAGCTTAATAGCGGGAGAAGATGAGCAGTTCTTC. As protein: CASSLIAGEDEQFF.

This clonotype was picked up one time. This chain connects TRBV20-1 to TRBJ2-7; 7 nucleotides agree with TRBD1. The V segment lost 3 bases and the J segment 2 bases; nucleotides outside the gene matches: 4. CDR1 and CDR2 (germline): DFQATT, SNEGSKA (reference sequence). The CDR3 runs 13 residues. The CDR3 region has the DNA TGCAGTGCTAGTTACAGGGGCCCCTACGAGCAGTACTTC. Its protein product is CSASYRGPYEQYF.